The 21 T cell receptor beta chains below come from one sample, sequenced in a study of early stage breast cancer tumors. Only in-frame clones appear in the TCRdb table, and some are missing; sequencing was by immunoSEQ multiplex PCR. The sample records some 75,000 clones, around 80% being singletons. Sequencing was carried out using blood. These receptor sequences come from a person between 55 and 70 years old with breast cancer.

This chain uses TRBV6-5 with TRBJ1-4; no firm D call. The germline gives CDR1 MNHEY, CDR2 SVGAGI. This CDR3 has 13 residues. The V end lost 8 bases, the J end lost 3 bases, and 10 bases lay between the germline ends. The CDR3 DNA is TGTGCCAGCCGGCAGCGGGCTAATGAAAAACTGTTTTTT. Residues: CASRQRANEKLFF.

The CDR3: CASKDRGVRNQPQHF. The CDR3 nucleotides are TGTGCCAGCAAAGACAGGGGAGTCCGGAATCAGCCCCAGCATTTT. This chain joins TRBV5-8 and TRBJ1-5, with 8 bases matching TRBD1. CDR1 SGHTS and CDR2 YDEGEE come from the germline V gene. The V gene end was trimmed by 6 bases and the J gene end by 4 bases; junction bases not matched to a gene: 9. The CDR3 has 15 residues.

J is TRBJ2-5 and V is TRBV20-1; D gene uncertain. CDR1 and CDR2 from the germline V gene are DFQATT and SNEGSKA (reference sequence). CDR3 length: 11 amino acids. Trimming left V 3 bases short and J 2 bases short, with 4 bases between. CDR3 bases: TGCAGTGCTAGCGGGCAAGAGACCCAGTACTTC. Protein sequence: CSASGQETQYF.

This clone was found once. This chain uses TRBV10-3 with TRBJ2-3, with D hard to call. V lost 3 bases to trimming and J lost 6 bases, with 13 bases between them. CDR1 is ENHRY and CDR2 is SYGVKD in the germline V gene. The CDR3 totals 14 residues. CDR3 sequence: CAISELPQGDTQYF. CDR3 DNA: TGTGCCATCAGTGAATTGCCCCAAGGCGATACGCAGTATTTT.

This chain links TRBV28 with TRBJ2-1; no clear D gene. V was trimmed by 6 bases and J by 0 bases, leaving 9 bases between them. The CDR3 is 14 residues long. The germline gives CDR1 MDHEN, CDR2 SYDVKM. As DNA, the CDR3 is TGTGCCAGCAGGCCCCCTGGCTCCTACAATGAGCAGTTCTTC. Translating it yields CASRPPGSYNEQFF. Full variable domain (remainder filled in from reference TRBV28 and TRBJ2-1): DVKVTQSSRYLVKRTGEKVFLECVQDMDHENMFWYRQDPGLGLRLIYFSYDVKMKEKGDIPEGYSVSREKKERFSLILESASTNQTSMYLCASRPPGSYNEQFFGPGTRLTVL.

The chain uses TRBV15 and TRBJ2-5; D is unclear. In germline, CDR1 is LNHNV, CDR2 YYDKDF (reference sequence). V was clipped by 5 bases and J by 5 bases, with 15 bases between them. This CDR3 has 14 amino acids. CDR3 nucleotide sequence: TGTGCCACCAGCGTACAAAATATTGACGAGACCCAGTACTTC. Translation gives CATSVQNIDETQYF.

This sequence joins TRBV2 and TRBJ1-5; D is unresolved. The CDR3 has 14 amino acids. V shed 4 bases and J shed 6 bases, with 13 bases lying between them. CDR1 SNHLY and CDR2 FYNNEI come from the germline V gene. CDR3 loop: CASSGREKTQPQHF. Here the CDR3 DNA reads TGTGCCAGCAGTGGGCGTGAGAAAACTCAGCCCCAGCATTTT.

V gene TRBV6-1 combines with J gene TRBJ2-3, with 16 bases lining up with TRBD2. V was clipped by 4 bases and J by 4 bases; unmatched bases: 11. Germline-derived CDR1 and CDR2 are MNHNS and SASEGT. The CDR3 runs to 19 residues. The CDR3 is CASSASGLAGGGYADTQYF. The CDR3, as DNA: TGTGCCAGCAGTGCCTCGGGACTAGCGGGGGGGGGTTATGCAGATACGCAGTATTTT.

The CDR3 region is CAIPVREGNTGELFF. The CDR3 nucleotides read TGTGCCATCCCCGTCCGGGAGGGAAACACCGGGGAGCTGTTTTTT. The V and J genes are TRBV10-3 and TRBJ2-2; 8 bases are shared with TRBD2. The CDR3 is made up of 15 amino acids. V lost 8 bases and J lost 2; bases outside the gene matches: 7. CDR1 and CDR2 (germline): ENHRY, SYGVKD.

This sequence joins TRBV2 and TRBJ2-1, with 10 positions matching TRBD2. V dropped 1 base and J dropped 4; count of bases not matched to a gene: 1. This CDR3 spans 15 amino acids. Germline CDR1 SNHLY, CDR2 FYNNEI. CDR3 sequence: CASSEEAGGYNEQFF. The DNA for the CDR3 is TGTGCCAGCAGTGAAGAAGCGGGAGGGTACAATGAGCAGTTCTTC.

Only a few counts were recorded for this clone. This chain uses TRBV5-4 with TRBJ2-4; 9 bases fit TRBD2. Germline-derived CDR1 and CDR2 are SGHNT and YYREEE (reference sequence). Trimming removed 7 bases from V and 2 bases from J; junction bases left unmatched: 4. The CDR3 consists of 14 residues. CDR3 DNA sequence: TGTGCCAGCGGGCGGGAGGGGTCCAAAAACATTCAGTACTTC. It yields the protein CASGREGSKNIQYF.

The CDR3 loop is CASSRTSRTEAFF. CDR3 sequence (DNA): TGTGCCAGCAGTAGGACGTCCCGCACTGAAGCTTTCTTT. The rearrangement links TRBV6-1 to TRBJ1-1, with unresolved D. Germline lookup yields CDR1 MNHNS and CDR2 SASEGT. This CDR3 region has 13 residues. Trimming removed 5 bases at V and 4 bases at J, with 11 bases between.

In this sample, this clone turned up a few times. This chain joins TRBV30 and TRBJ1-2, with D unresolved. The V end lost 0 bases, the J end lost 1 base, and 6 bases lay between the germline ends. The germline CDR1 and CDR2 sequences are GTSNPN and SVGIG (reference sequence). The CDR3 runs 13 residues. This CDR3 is CAWSVEVNYGYTF. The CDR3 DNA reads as TGTGCCTGGAGTGTAGAAGTTAACTATGGCTACACCTTC.

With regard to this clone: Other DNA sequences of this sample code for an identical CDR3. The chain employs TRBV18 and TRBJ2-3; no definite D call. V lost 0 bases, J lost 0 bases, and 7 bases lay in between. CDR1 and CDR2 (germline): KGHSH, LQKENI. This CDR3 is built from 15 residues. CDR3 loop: CASSPPSRSTDTQYF. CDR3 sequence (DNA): TGTGCCAGCTCACCACCGAGCAGGAGCACAGATACGCAGTATTTT.

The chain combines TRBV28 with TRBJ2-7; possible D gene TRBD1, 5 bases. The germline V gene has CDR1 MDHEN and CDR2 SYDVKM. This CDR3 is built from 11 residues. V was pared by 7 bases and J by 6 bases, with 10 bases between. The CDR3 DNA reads TGTGCCAGCAAAGGGGTTTTCGAGCAGTACTTC. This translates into CASKGVFEQYF.

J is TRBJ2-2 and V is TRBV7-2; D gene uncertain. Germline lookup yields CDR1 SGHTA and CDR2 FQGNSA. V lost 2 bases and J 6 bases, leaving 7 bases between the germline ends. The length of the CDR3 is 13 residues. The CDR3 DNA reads TGTGCCAGCAGCTTATTCGCCGCCGGGGAGCTGTTTTTT. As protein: CASSLFAAGELFF.

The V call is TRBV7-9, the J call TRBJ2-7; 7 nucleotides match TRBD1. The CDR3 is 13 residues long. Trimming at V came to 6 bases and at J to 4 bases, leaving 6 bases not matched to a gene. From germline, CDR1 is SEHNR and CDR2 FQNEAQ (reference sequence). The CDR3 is CASSPRRGYEQYF. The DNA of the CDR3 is TGTGCCAGCAGTCCTCGCAGGGGGTACGAGCAGTACTTC. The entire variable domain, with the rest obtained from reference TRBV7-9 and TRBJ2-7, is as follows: DTGVSQNPRHKITKRGQNVTFRCDPISEHNRLYWYRQTLGQGPEFLTYFQNEAQLEKSRLLSDRFSAERPKGSFSTLEIQRTEQGDSAMYLCASSPRRGYEQYFGPGTRLTVT.

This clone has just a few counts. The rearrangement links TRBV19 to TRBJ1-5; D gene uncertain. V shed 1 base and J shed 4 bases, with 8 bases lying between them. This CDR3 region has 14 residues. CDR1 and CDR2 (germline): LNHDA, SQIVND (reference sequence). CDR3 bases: TGTGCCAGTAGTATAGTTGGTGGGAATCAGCCCCAGCATTTT. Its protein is CASSIVGGNQPQHF.

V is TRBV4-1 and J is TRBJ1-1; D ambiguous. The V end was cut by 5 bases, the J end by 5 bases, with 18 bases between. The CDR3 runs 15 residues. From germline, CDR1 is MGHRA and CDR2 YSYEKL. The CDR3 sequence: CASSGEAGWDTEAFF. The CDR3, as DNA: TGCGCCAGCAGCGGAGAGGCAGGATGGGATACTGAAGCTTTCTTT.

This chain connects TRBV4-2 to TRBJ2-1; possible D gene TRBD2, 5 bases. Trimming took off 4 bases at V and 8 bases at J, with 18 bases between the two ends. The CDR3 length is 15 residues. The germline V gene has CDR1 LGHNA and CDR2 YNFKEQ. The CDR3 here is CASSPSGGGAHEQFF. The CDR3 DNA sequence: TGTGCCAGCAGCCCCTCCGGCGGAGGAGCCCATGAGCAGTTCTTC.

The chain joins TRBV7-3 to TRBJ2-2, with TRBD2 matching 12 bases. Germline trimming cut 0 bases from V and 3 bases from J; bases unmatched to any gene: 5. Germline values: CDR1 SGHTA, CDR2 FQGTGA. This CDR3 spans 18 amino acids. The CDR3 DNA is TGTGCCAGCAGCTTAACGGCTAGCGGGAGGGGAGACACCGGGGAGCTGTTTTTT. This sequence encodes CASSLTASGRGDTGELFF.